This T cell receptor (beta chain) emerged from a study of T cell repertoires in cytomegalovirus infection. Study summary: HLA-B-restricted CMV epitopes that are well studied were used alongside recently identified HLA-C-restricted ones.

Germline CDR1 is MNHEY and CDR2 is SVGAGI. CDR3 length: 15 amino acids. Trimming took 0 bases from V and 4 from J, leaving 10 bases between them. Points on this clonotype: Antigen specificity is unknown.

TCRdb re-called the reads through MiXCR, storing one row per CDR3 protein. Among about 740,000 distinct CDR3 sequences listed, around 31% were seen once. The starting material was cultured PBMCs, obtained from culture after CMV antigen stimulation. The chain uses TRBV6-5 and TRBJ1-5, with D perhaps matching TRBD1 (5 bases). This sequence was found in a human donor in good health (CMV status not recorded). Some clones in this sample may be carry-over from other donors' samples. The CDR3 sequence is CASSYSTGTNQPQHF. The CDR3 DNA reads as TGTGCCAGCAGTTACTCCACAGGAACGAATCAGCCCCAGCATTTT.